The 2 T cell receptor beta chains below come from one sample, sequenced in a study of radiotherapy plus CTLA-4 blockade in lung cancer. Libraries were prepared by immunoSEQ multiplex PCR; TCRdb keeps only in-frame clonotypes and omits some of them. The sample lists fewer than 65,000 clones; approximately 84% were seen once. Sequencing used peripheral blood, obtained from a patient treated with radiotherapy plus ipilimumab. The origin of the receptors is a human donor with non-small cell lung cancer whose response to radiotherapy plus ipilimumab could not be evaluated.

The chain carries TRBV19 and TRBJ2-3; the match to TRBD2 covers 13 bases. J was trimmed by 4 bases and V by 5 bases; bases with no gene match: 0. This CDR3 comprises 14 residues. Germline V lookup: CDR1 LNHDA, CDR2 SQIVND (reference sequence). CDR3 protein: CASSGLAGADTQYF. The CDR3 DNA reads as TGTGCCAGTAGTGGACTAGCGGGAGCAGATACGCAGTATTTT.

This chain connects TRBV7-2 to TRBJ1-1, with D hard to call. Trimming took 1 base from V and 4 from J, leaving 10 bases between them. Germline V gene data show CDR1 as SGHTA and CDR2 as FQGNSA. CDR3 length: 14 residues. DNA for the CDR3: TGTGCCAGCAGCTTAGTGACTGCTGCCACTGAAGCTTTCTTT. Translated, it gives CASSLVTAATEAFF. Variable domain in full (rest from reference TRBV7-2 and TRBJ1-1): GAGVSQSPSNKVTEKGKDVELRCDPISGHTALYWYRQSLGQGLEFLIYFQGNSAPDKSGLPSDRFSAERTGGSVSTLTIQRTQQEDSAVYLCASSLVTAATEAFFGQGTRLTVV.